The TCR beta chain under discussion was sequenced for a study of cytotoxic CD8 clonotypes in ibrutinib-treated CLL. Background on the study: The samples contained over 250,000 productive templates on average. They also contained an average of roughly 99,000 productive rearrangements.

Profiling relied on immunoSEQ multiplex PCR, and the TCRdb table lists in-frame clones only, not all of them. This table holds 43,000 or so clones, 65% found once. The table lists this clone with many counts. From germline, CDR1 is MNHEY and CDR2 SVGAGI. CDR3 length: 14 residues. V was clipped by 2 bases and J by 3 bases, with 10 bases between them. This TCR was recovered from a human donor with chronic lymphocytic leukemia. The chain is built from TRBV6-5 and TRBJ1-2; a weak D match, TRBD1 (6 bases). The sample was PBMCs, taken after 24 months of ibrutinib treatment. CDR3 loop: CASSYAGGDYGYTF. CDR3 in DNA: TGTGCCAGCAGTTACGCTGGGGGCGACTATGGCTACACCTTC.